This TCR beta chain was found in a study of radiotherapy plus CTLA-4 blockade in lung cancer. As regards this clone: Its antigen remains unidentified.

V was pared by 0 bases and J by 5 bases, with 6 bases between. Per germline, CDR1 LGHNA and CDR2 YSLEER. There are 13 residues in the CDR3. The protocol was immunoSEQ multiplex PCR, while the TCRdb copy is restricted to in-frame clones and leaves out a portion. The sample includes about 50,000 clones, about four fifths of them seen just once. Study results and limitations: Researchers report tumor-derived TCR clones expanding in blood after radiotherapy plus ipilimumab.

Here the sequenced sample was peripheral blood, taken from a patient treated with radiotherapy plus ipilimumab. The receptor comes from a human donor with non-small cell lung cancer whose response to radiotherapy plus ipilimumab could not be evaluated. This chain uses TRBV4-3 with TRBJ2-3; tentative D call: TRBD2 (5 bases). The CDR3 here is CASSQEREDTQYF. The DNA of the CDR3 is TGCGCCAGCAGCCAAGAACGGGAAGATACGCAGTATTTT.